This TCR beta chain derives from a study of neoadjuvant anti-PD-1 for oral cavity cancer. Blood libraries mostly used roughly 520 ng genomic DNA, six replicates each. The method was immunoSEQ multiplex PCR; TCRdb's version includes in-frame clones alone and lacks a portion of them. The sample yields some 66,000 clones, 80% to 90% seen once. CDR1 and CDR2 (germline): SGHVS, FQNEAQ. V was clipped by 5 bases and J by 2 bases, with 13 bases between them. CDR3 length: 14 amino acids. This clonotype was obtained from a person between 35 and 79 years old with oral cavity squamous cell carcinoma. The sequencing here drew on PBMCs, taken before nivolumab (anti-PD-1) treatment. The V gene is TRBV7-8, the J gene TRBJ2-7, with D possibly TRBD1 on 6 matching bases. The CDR3 protein is CASSLTGWTYEQYF. CDR3 coding DNA: TGTGCCAGCAGCCTAACAGGGTGGACCTACGAGCAGTACTTC.